Below are 2 T cell receptor beta chains sequenced from a single sample in a study of shared clonotypes between healthy human individuals. Repertoires were generated with immunoSEQ multiplex PCR, while TCRdb's copy carries only in-frame clones and drops some. The table has about half a million clones, around 79% seen once. The material sequenced was PBMCs. These receptors were taken from a woman between 40 and 50 years old in good health. Some clones in this sample may be carry-over from other donors' samples.

The chain recombines TRBV6-5 with TRBJ1-2; D unresolved. The germline gives CDR1 MNHEY, CDR2 SVGAGI. The CDR3 is made up of 12 amino acids. V was cut by 6 bases and J by 3 bases, with 8 bases left in between. The CDR3 sequence: CASRATDYGYTF. CDR3 bases: TGTGCCAGCAGGGCGACCGACTATGGCTACACCTTC.

J is TRBJ1-4 and V is TRBV7-8; no clear D gene. There are 15 residues in the CDR3. Trimming pared 3 bases from V and 7 bases from J, leaving 15 bases between. The germline V gene has CDR1 SGHVS and CDR2 FQNEAQ. The CDR3 loop is CASSFLSVTGEKLFF. The CDR3 region has the DNA TGTGCCAGCAGCTTCCTCTCCGTGACGGGTGAAAAACTGTTTTTT.